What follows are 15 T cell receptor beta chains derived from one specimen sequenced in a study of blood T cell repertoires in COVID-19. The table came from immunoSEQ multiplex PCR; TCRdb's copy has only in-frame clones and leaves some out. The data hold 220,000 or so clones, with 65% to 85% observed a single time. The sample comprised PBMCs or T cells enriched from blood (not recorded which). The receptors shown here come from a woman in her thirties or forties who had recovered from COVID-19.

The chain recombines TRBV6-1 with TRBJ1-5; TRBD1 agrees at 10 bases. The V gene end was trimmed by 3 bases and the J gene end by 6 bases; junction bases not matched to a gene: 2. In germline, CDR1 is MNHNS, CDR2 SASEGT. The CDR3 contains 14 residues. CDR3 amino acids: CASSERQGAQPQHF. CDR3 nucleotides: TGTGCCAGCAGTGAGAGACAGGGGGCTCAGCCCCAGCATTTT.

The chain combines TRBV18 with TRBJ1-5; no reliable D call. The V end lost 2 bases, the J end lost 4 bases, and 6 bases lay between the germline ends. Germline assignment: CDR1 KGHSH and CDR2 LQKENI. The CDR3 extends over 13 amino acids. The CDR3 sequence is CASSPARNQPQHF. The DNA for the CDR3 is TGTGCCAGCTCACCAGCCCGGAATCAGCCCCAGCATTTT.

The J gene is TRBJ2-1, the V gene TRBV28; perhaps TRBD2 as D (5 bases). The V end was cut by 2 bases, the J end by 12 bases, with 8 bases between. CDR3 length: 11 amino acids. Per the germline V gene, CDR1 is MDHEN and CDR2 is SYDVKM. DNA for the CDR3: TGTGCCAGCAGTTTAGAGGGAGTGCAGTTCTTC. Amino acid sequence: CASSLEGVQFF. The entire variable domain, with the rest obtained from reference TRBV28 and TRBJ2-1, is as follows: DVKVTQSSRYLVKRTGEKVFLECVQDMDHENMFWYRQDPGLGLRLIYFSYDVKMKEKGDIPEGYSVSREKKERFSLILESASTNQTSMYLCASSLEGVQFFGPGTRLTVL.

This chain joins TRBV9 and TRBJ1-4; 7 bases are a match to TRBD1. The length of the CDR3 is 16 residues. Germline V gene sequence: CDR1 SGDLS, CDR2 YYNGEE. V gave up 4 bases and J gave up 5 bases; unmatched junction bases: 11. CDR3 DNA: TGTGCCAGCAGCCTCGGATGGGGCAGGGGGAATGAAAAACTGTTTTTT. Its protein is CASSLGWGRGNEKLFF.

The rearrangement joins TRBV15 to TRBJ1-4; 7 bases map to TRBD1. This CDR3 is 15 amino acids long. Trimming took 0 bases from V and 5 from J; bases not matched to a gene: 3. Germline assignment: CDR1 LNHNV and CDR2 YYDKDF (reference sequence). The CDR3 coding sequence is TGTGCCACCAGCAGAGACCCGGGACAGAATGAAAAACTGTTTTTT. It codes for CATSRDPGQNEKLFF.

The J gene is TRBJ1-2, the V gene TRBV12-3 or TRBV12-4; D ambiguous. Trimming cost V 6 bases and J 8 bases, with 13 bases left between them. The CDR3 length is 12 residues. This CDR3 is CASSPALRGYTF. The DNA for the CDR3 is TGTGCCAGCAGCCCAGCACTGAGGGGCTACACCTTC.

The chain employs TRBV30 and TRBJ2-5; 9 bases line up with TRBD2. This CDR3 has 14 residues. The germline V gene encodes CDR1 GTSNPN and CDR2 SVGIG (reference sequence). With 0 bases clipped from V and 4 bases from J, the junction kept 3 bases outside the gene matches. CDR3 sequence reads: CAWSVLTSGETQYF. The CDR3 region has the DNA TGTGCCTGGAGTGTACTGACTAGCGGAGAGACCCAGTACTTC. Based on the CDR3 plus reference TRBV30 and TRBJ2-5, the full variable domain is SQTIHQWPATLVQPVGSPLSLECTVEGTSNPNLYWYRQAAGRGLQLLFYSVGIGQISSEVPQNLSASRPQDRQFILSSKKLLLSDSGFYLCAWSVLTSGETQYFGPGTRLLVL.

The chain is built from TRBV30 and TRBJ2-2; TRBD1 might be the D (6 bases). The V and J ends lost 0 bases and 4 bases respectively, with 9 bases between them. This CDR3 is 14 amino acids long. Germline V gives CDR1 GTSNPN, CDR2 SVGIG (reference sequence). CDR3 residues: CAWSVWGPTGELFF. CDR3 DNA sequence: TGTGCCTGGAGTGTATGGGGGCCCACCGGGGAGCTGTTTTTT. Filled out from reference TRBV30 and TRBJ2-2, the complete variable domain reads SQTIHQWPATLVQPVGSPLSLECTVEGTSNPNLYWYRQAAGRGLQLLFYSVGIGQISSEVPQNLSASRPQDRQFILSSKKLLLSDSGFYLCAWSVWGPTGELFFGEGSRLTVL.

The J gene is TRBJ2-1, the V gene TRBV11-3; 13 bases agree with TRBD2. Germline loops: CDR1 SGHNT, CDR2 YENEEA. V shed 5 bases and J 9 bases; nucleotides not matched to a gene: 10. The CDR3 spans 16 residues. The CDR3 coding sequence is TGTGCCAGCAGCCCAGGACTAGCGGGAGTAAGGAGTGAGCAGTTCTTC. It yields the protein CASSPGLAGVRSEQFF.

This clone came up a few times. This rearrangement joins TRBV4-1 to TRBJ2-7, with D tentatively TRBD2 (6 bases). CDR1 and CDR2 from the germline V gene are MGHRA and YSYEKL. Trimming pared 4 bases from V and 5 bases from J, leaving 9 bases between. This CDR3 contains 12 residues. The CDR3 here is CASSPGGNEQYV. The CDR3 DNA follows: TGCGCCAGCAGCCCGGGCGGGAACGAGCAGTACGTC.

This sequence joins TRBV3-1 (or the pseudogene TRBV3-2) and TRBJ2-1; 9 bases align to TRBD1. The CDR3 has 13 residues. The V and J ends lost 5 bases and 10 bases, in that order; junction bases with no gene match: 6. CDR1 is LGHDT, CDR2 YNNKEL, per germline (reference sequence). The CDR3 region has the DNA TGTGCCAGCAGCTGGGACAGGGCATGGGAGCAGTTCTTC. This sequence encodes CASSWDRAWEQFF.

The CDR3 loop reads CASSSPMATDTQYF. CDR3 DNA sequence: TGTGCCAGCAGTTCCCCAATGGCAACAGATACGCAGTATTTT. The chain combines TRBV28 with TRBJ2-3; D unresolved. This CDR3 region has 14 residues. Per germline, CDR1 MDHEN and CDR2 SYDVKM. V was pared by 4 bases and J by 3 bases, with 11 bases between.

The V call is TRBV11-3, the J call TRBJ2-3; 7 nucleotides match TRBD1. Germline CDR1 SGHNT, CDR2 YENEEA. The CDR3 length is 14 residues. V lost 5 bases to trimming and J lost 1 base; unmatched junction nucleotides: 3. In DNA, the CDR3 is TGTGCCAGCAGCCCCCAGGGGGGCACAGATACGCAGTATTTT. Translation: CASSPQGGTDTQYF.

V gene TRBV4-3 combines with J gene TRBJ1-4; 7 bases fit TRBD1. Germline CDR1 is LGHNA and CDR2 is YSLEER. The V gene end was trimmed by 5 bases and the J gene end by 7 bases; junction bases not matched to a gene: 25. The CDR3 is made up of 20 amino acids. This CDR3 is CASSGALPTGSGETGEKLFF. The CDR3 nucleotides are TGCGCCAGCAGCGGAGCCCTCCCGACAGGGTCGGGGGAGACGGGTGAAAAACTGTTTTTT.

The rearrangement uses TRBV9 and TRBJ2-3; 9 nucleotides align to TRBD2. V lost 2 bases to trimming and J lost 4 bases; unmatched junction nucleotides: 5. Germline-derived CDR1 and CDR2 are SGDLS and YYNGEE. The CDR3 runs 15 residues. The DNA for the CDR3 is TGTGCCAGCAGCGTTTGGCGGGAGGGGGCAGATACGCAGTATTTT. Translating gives CASSVWREGADTQYF.